This T cell receptor (beta chain) was identified in a study of long-term antiretroviral therapy in people with HIV. CDR3 size: 14 residues. Per the germline V gene, CDR1 is SGHVS and CDR2 is FQNEAQ. Trimming shortened V by 7 bases and J by 0 bases, and 13 bases separated the two germline ends. Per donor, a minimum of one pre-ART and a minimum of two post-ART PBMC samples were available. Survey-level immunoSEQ v3.0 assays were run. TCRdb's copy holds only in-frame clones and misses some; the assay was immunoSEQ multiplex PCR. The sample includes some 17,000 clones, 88% of them seen just once. The clonotype originates from a man aged 50 to 60 with HIV. The chain uses TRBV7-8 and TRBJ2-7, with a possible D match to TRBD1 (5 bases). This material consisted of unsorted PBMCs, taken 6.9 years after starting antiretroviral therapy. The CDR3 sequence is CASTSQGISYEQYF. Written as DNA, the CDR3 is TGTGCCAGCACAAGCCAGGGCATCTCCTACGAGCAGTACTTC.